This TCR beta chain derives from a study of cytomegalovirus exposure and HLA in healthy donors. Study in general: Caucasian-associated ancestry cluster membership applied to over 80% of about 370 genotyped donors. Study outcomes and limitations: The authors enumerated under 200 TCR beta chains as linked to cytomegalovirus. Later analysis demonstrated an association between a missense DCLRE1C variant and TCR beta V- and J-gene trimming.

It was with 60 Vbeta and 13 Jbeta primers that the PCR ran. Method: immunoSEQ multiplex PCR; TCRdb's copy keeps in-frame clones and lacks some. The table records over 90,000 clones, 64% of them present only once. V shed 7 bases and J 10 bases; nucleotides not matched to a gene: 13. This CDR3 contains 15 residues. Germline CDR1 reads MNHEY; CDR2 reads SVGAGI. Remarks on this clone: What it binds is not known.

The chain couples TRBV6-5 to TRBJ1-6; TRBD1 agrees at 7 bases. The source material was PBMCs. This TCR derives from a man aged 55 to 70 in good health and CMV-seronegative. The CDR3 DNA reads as TGTGCCAGCACCGAAAGACAGGGTATATACTCACCCCTCCACTTT. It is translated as CASTERQGIYSPLHF.